These T cell receptor beta chains were read from a single sample in a study of Graves' ophthalmopathy and Graves' hyperthyroidism. TCRdb re-derived calls from the multiplex PCR reads in MiXCR, one entry per CDR3 protein. Of around 600,000 distinct CDR3 sequences in the sample, 35% to 45% were seen once. Sample: peripheral blood. Receptor source: an adult man with Graves' ophthalmopathy. CDR3s include the opening cysteine and the closing phenylalanine or tryptophan. Fields, in order: clone size, D gene, V gene, J gene, CDR3 protein, CDR3 DNA. A D gene is named only where the DNA matches it firmly. Size tells how often a clone was seen (once, few, many) or the class of an expanded clone, and some rows leave it out.

>-|-|TRBV29-1|TRBJ2-6
CSVVGAYVLTF
TGCAGCGTTGTAGGGGCCTACGTCCTGACTTTC
>-|-|TRBV6-5|TRBJ2-2
CASSYGGPLSYTGELFF
TGTGCCAGCAGTTATGGGGGGCCCCTTTCCTACACCGGGGAGCTGTTTTTT
>-|TRBD1|TRBV29-1|TRBJ2-7
CSVILTGMGSYEQHF
TGCAGCGTTATTTTGACAGGGATGGGCTCCTACGAGCAGCACTTC
>-|-|TRBV10-3|TRBJ1-3
CAISEVGVGGYTIYF
TGTGCCATCAGTGAGGTGGGGGTAGGCGGCTACACCATATATTTT
>few|-|TRBV20-1|TRBJ2-7
CSARLNYEQYF
TGCAGTGCTAGATTGAATTACGAGCAGTACTTC
>-|-|TRBV2|TRBJ2-5
CTSSLGQGRETQYF
TGTACCAGCAGTTTAGGGCAGGGCAGGGAGACCCAGTACTTC
>many|-|TRBV7-8|TRBJ1-5
CASSLGSGGGQPQHF
TGTGCCAGCAGCTTAGGATCGGGAGGGGGTCAGCCCCAGCATTTT
>many|-|TRBV4-3|TRBJ1-6
CASSLSQGTSPLHF
TGCGCCAGCAGCCTAAGCCAGGGCACTTCACCCCTCCACTTT
>-|TRBD2|TRBV5-1|TRBJ2-3
CASSFSSGDTDTQYF
TGCGCCAGCAGCTTCTCAAGCGGGGACACAGATACGCAGTATTTT
>many|-|TRBV10-3|TRBJ2-2
CAISESQGLRTGELFF
TGTGCCATCAGTGAGTCGCAAGGACTGAGAACCGGGGAGCTGTTTTTT
>once|TRBD1|TRBV25-1|TRBJ1-5
CASRIGGEGQPQHF
TGTGCCAGCAGGATAGGGGGCGAGGGTCAGCCCCAGCATTTT
>many|TRBD2|TRBV10-3|TRBJ2-5
CAIRGGSGDQETQYF
TGTGCCATCCGGGGGGGCAGCGGCGACCAAGAGACCCAGTACTTC
>-|-|TRBV25-1|TRBJ2-6
CASSPLGASSGANVLTF
TGTGCCAGCTCACCGTTGGGGGCGAGCTCTGGGGCCAACGTCCTGACTTTC
>-|-|TRBV15|TRBJ2-5
CATSSLETGTPRHF
TGTGCCACCAGCAGCTTGGAGACCGGGACCCCAAGGCACTTC
>-|-|TRBV2|TRBJ2-7
CVSIKGLSYEQYF
TGTGTCAGCATAAAGGGGCTCTCCTACGAGCAGTACTTC
>-|-|TRBV20-1|TRBJ2-7
CSARLLGSEQYF
TGCAGTGCTAGGCTCCTCGGGAGCGAGCAGTACTTC
>many|-|TRBV19|TRBJ1-1
CASSSASGVNTEAFF
TGTGCCAGTAGTTCGGCTTCAGGGGTGAACACTGAAGCTTTCTTT
>-|-|TRBV2|TRBJ1-1
CASGETPNPEAFF
TGTGCCAGCGGTGAAACGCCTAACCCTGAAGCTTTCTTT
>many|-|TRBV20-1|TRBJ1-2
CSASQGHDGYTF
TGCAGTGCTAGCCAGGGTCACGATGGCTACACCTTC
>many|-|TRBV7-8|TRBJ1-1
CASSPMTGGTEAFF
TGTGCCAGCAGCCCCATGACAGGCGGCACTGAAGCTTTCTTT
>many|-|TRBV6-5|TRBJ2-6
CASSYSGSGANVLTF
TGTGCCAGCAGTTACTCAGGGTCTGGGGCCAACGTCCTGACTTTC
>many|TRBD1|TRBV10-3|TRBJ2-7
CAISDRDRGQGYEQYF
TGTGCCATCAGTGACCGGGACAGGGGGCAGGGGTACGAGCAGTACTTC
>many|TRBD1|TRBV10-2|TRBJ1-5
CASSPGQGRNQPQHF
TGCGCCAGCAGTCCGGGACAGGGAAGGAATCAGCCCCAGCATTTT
>-|-|TRBV10-3|TRBJ1-2
CAAKQGIDGYTF
TGTGCCGCAAAACAAGGAATTGATGGCTACACCTTC
>many|-|TRBV20-1|TRBJ1-1
CSVYKDLGLEAFF
TGCAGTGTTTATAAGGATTTGGGGCTCGAGGCTTTCTTT
>many|-|TRBV12-3/TRBV12-4|TRBJ2-5
CASSFIRQETQYF
TGTGCCAGCAGTTTTATCCGGCAAGAGACCCAGTACTTC
>-|-|TRBV5-5|TRBJ1-2
CASTHEGIYGYTF
TGTGCCAGCACTCACGAGGGAATCTATGGCTACACCTTC
>-|-|TRBV19|TRBJ2-7
CASSIVFEGPPPYEQYF
TGTGCCAGTAGTATAGTTTTCGAGGGGCCTCCGCCGTACGAGCAGTACTTC
>-|-|TRBV7-9|TRBJ2-2
CASSSRGAGEPGELFF
TGTGCCAGCAGCTCCCGAGGGGCAGGAGAACCCGGGGAGCTGTTTTTT
>many|-|TRBV7-8|TRBJ1-5
CASSPISRGNQPQHF
TGTGCCAGCAGCCCCATCTCGAGAGGTAATCAGCCCCAGCATTTT
>many|-|TRBV12-3/TRBV12-4|TRBJ2-5
CASSLAPTDPQETQYF
TGTGCCAGCAGTTTAGCGCCGACAGACCCTCAAGAGACCCAGTACTTC
>-|-|TRBV6-4|TRBJ1-2
CASSDRIKTGSNGYTF
TGTGCCAGCAGTGACCGGATTAAAACAGGCTCTAATGGCTACACCTTC
>few|-|TRBV6-6|TRBJ1-1
CASFSPGMNTEAFF
TGTGCCAGCTTCTCCCCGGGGATGAACACTGAAGCTTTCTTT
>-|TRBD1|TRBV15|TRBJ1-2
CATSRVLDRVGGGYTF
TGTGCCACCAGCAGAGTCCTGGACAGGGTAGGAGGCGGCTACACCTTC
>many|-|TRBV19|TRBJ1-5
CASSLKLNQPQHF
TGTGCCAGTAGTCTGAAACTTAATCAGCCCCAGCATTTT
>few|TRBD2|TRBV10-3|TRBJ2-2
CASSYLAGQGTGELFF
TGTGCCAGCAGTTACTTAGCGGGACAAGGCACCGGGGAGCTGTTTTTT
>-|-|TRBV2|TRBJ1-2
CASSNLGGRFGYTF
TGTGCCAGCAGTAACCTCGGAGGTCGGTTTGGCTACACCTTC
>many|-|TRBV12-3/TRBV12-4|TRBJ1-2
CASSWAGARYGYTF
TGTGCCAGCAGTTGGGCCGGCGCTAGGTATGGCTACACCTTC
>many|TRBD1|TRBV3-1|TRBJ1-2
CASSQSGQAYGYTF
TGTGCCAGCAGCCAATCCGGACAGGCGTATGGCTACACCTTC
>-|-|TRBV29-1|TRBJ1-2
CSSYFGEGGRYGYTF
TGCAGCAGTTACTTCGGGGAGGGAGGGAGGTATGGCTACACCTTC
>-|TRBD1|TRBV7-3|TRBJ2-7
CASSSILPRTGKPYEQYF
TGTGCCAGCAGTTCAATTCTACCAAGGACAGGGAAGCCCTACGAGCAGTACTTC
>-|TRBD1|TRBV15|TRBJ2-7
CATSSRTGADDFEQYF
TGTGCCACCAGCAGTCGGACAGGGGCGGACGATTTCGAGCAGTACTTC
>-|-|TRBV25-1|TRBJ1-4
CAIQRNEKLFF
TGTGCAATACAGCGTAATGAAAAACTGTTTTTT
>-|-|TRBV7-9|TRBJ2-7
CASSPTGTRINEQYF
TGTGCCAGCAGCCCGACTGGCACGAGGATCAATGAGCAGTACTTC
>few|-|TRBV2|TRBJ2-5
CASSEALLGGRETQYF
TGTGCCAGCAGTGAAGCGCTTCTCGGGGGTAGGGAGACCCAGTACTTC
>-|TRBD2|TRBV7-8|TRBJ2-1
CASSPATSGRLQFF
TGTGCCAGCAGCCCGGCGACTAGCGGGAGACTTCAGTTCTTC
>many|TRBD1|TRBV7-9|TRBJ2-5
CASSTTGYGTQYF
TGTGCCAGCAGCACGACAGGGTACGGGACCCAGTACTTC
>-|-|TRBV9|TRBJ1-1
CASSVRTAEAFF
TGTGCCAGCAGTGTAAGGACAGCTGAAGCTTTCTTT
>-|-|TRBV3-1|TRBJ2-5
CASKEDERETQYF
TGTGCCAGCAAAGAGGACGAAAGAGAGACCCAGTACTTC
>-|TRBD1|TRBV25-1|TRBJ1-2
CASSEYGTGTYGYTF
TGTGCCAGCAGTGAATACGGGACAGGAACCTATGGCTACACCTTC
>many|-|TRBV9|TRBJ2-7
CASSVGKGNYEQYF
TGTGCCAGCAGCGTAGGCAAGGGAAACTACGAGCAGTACTTC
>-|-|TRBV7-9|TRBJ1-5
CASSLAASQPQHF
TGTGCCAGCAGCTTAGCCGCATCTCAGCCCCAGCATTTT
>-|-|TRBV4-2|TRBJ1-1
CASSQDAFGPNTEAFF
TGTGCCAGCAGCCAAGATGCTTTTGGACCTAACACTGAAGCTTTCTTT